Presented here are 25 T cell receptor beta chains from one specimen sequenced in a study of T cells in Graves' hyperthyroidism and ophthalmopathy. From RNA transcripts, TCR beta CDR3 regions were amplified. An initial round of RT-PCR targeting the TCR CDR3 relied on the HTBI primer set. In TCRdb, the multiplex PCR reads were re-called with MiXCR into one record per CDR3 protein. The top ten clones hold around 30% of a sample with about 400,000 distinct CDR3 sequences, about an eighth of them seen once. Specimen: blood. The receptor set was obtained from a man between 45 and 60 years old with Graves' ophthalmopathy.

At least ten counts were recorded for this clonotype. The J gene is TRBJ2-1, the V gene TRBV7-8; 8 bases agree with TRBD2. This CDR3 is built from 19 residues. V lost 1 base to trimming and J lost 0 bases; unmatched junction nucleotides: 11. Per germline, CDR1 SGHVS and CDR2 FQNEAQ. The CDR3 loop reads CASSLDGRGRPISYNEQFF. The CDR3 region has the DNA TGTGCCAGCAGCTTAGACGGGAGGGGGAGGCCGATCTCCTACAATGAGCAGTTCTTC.

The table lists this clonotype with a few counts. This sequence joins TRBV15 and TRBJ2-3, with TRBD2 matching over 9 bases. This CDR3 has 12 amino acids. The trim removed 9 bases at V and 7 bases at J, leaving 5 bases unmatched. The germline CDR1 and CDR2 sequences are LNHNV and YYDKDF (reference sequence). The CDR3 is CATAGGPHTQYF. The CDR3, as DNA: TGTGCCACGGCGGGAGGGCCGCATACGCAGTATTTT.

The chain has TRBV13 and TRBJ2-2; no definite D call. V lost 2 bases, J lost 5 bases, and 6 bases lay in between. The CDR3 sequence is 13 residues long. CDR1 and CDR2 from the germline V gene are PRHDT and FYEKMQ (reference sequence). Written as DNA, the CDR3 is TGTGCCAGCAGCTTATACGGTACCGGGGAGCTGTTTTTT. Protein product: CASSLYGTGELFF.

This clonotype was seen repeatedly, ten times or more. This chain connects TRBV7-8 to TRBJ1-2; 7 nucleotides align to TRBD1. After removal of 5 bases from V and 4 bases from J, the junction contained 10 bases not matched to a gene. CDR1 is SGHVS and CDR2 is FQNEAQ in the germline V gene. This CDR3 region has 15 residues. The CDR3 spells CASSIRKGQPYGYTF. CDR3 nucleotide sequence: TGTGCCAGCAGCATTCGCAAGGGACAGCCCTATGGCTACACCTTC. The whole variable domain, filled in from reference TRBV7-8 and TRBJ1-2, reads GAGVSQSPRYKVAKRGQDVALRCDPISGHVSLFWYQQALGQGPEFLTYFQNEAQLDKSGLPSDRFFAERPEGSVSTLKIQRTQQEDSAVYLCASSIRKGQPYGYTFGSGTRLTVV.

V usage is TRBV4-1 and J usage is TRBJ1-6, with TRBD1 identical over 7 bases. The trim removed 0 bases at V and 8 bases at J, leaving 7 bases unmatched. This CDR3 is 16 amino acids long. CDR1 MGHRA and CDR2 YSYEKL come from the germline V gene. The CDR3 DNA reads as TGCGCCAGCAGCCAAGAAAGTACAGGGGCCTATTCACCCCTCCACTTT. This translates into CASSQESTGAYSPLHF.

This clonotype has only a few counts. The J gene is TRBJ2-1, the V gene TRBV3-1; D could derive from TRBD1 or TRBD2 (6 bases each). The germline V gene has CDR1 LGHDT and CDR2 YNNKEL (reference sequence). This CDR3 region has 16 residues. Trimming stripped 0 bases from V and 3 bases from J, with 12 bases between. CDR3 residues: CASSQERLGGYNEQFF. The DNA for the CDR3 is TGTGCCAGCAGCCAAGAGAGACTAGGGGGCTACAATGAGCAGTTCTTC.

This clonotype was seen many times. The chain's CDR3 is CASSQDVGGDENTEAFF. The CDR3 DNA reads TGTGCCAGCAGCCAAGACGTAGGGGGAGACGAGAACACTGAAGCTTTCTTT. The rearrangement links TRBV4-2 to TRBJ1-1, with TRBD1 as a possible D gene (6 bases). Germline CDR1 is LGHNA and CDR2 is YNFKEQ. This CDR3 is built from 17 residues. Trimming removed 0 bases at V and 1 base at J, with 15 bases between.

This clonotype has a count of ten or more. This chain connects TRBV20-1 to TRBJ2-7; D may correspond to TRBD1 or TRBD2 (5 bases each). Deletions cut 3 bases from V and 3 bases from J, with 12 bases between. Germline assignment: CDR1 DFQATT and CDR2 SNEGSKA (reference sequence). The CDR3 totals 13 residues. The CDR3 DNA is TGCAGTGCTAGGGGGGTGAAGATCTACGAGCAGTACTTC. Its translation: CSARGVKIYEQYF.

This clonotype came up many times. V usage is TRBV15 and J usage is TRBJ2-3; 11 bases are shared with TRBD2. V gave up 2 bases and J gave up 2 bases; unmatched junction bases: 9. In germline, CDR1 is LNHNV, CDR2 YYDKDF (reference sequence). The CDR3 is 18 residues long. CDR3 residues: CATSRRPGTSGLTDTQYF. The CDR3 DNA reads TGTGCCACCAGCAGACGGCCAGGGACTAGCGGACTCACAGATACGCAGTATTTT. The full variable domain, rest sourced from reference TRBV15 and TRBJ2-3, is DAMVIQNPRYQVTQFGKPVTLSCSQTLNHNVMYWYQQKSSQAPKLLFHYYDKDFNNEADTPDNFQSRRPNTSFCFLDIRSPGLGDTAMYLCATSRRPGTSGLTDTQYFGPGTRLTVL.

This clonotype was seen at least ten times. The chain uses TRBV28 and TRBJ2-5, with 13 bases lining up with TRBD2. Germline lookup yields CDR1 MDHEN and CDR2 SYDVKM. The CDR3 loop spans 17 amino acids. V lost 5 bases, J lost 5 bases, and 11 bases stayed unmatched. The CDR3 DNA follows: TGTGCCAGCAGTGTAGCGGGACTAGCGGGATCTGGGGAGACCCAGTACTTC. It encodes CASSVAGLAGSGETQYF.

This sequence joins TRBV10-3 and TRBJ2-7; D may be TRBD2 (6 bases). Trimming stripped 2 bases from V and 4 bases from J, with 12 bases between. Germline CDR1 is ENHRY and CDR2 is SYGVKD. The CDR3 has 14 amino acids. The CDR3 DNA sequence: TGTGCCATCAGTGAGGGGCGGGACCCTTACGAGCAGTACTTC. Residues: CAISEGRDPYEQYF.

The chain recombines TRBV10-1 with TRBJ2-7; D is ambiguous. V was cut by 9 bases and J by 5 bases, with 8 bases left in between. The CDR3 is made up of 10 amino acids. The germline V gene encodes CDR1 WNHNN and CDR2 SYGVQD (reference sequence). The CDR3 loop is CASETNEQYF. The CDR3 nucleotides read TGCGCCAGTGAAACCAACGAGCAGTACTTC.

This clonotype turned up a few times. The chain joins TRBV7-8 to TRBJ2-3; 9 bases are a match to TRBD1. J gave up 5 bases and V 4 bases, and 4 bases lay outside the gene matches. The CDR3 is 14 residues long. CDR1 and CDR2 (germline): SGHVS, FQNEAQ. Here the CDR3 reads CASSSGTGIDTQYF. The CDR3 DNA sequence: TGTGCCAGCAGCTCCGGGACAGGGATAGATACGCAGTATTTT.

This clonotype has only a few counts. CDR3 sequence reads: CASSFPGLAANTGELFF. CDR3 bases: TGTGCCAGCAGTTTTCCCGGACTAGCGGCTAACACCGGGGAGCTGTTTTTT. The chain uses TRBV28 and TRBJ2-2; TRBD2 matches at 10 bases. Unmatched junction bases numbered 6, after V lost 3 bases and J lost 2 bases. The CDR3 contains 17 residues. Germline lookup yields CDR1 MDHEN and CDR2 SYDVKM.

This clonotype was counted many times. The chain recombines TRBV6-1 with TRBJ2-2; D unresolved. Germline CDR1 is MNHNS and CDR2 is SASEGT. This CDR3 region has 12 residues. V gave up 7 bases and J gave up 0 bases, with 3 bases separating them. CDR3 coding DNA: TGTGCCAGCAATACGAACACCGGGGAGCTGTTTTTT. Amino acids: CASNTNTGELFF.

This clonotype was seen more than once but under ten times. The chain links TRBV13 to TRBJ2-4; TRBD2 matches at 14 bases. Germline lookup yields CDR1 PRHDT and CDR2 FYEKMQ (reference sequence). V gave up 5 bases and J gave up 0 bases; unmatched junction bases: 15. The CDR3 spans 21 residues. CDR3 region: CASSPSPPGLAGGGAKNIQYF. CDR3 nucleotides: TGTGCCAGCAGCCCCTCACCACCCGGACTAGCGGGAGGAGGAGCCAAAAACATTCAGTACTTC.

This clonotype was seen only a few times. The DNA of the CDR3 is TGTGCCAGTAAGTCTGGGACAGGGGGTTGGGAGACCCAGTACTTC. Residues: CASKSGTGGWETQYF. The V gene is TRBV2, the J gene TRBJ2-5; 11 bases align to TRBD1. Germline loops: CDR1 SNHLY, CDR2 FYNNEI. The J segment lost 5 bases and the V segment lost 9 bases, leaving 11 bases of the junction unmatched. CDR3 length: 15 residues. The whole variable domain, filled in from reference TRBV2 and TRBJ2-5, reads EPEVTQTPSHQVTQMGQEVILRCVPISNHLYFYWYRQILGQKVEFLVSFYNNEISEKSEIFDDQFSVERPDGSNFTLKIRSTKLEDSAMYFCASKSGTGGWETQYFGPGTRLLVL.

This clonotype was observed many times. In DNA form, the CDR3 reads TGTGCCACCAGTGATCGGCGTGGGTACAATGAGCAGTTCTTC. Its translation: CATSDRRGYNEQFF. This rearrangement joins TRBV24-1 to TRBJ2-1; D gene ambiguous. V lost 3 bases to trimming and J lost 4 bases, with 9 bases between them. The CDR3 is 14 amino acids. In germline, CDR1 is KGHDR, CDR2 SFDVKD.

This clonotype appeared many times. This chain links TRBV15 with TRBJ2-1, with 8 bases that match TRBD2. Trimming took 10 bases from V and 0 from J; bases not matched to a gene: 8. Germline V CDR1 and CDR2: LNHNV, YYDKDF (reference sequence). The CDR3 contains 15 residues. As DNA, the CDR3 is TGTGCCAGCATTAGCGGGACCAGCTCCTACAATGAGCAGTTCTTC. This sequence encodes CASISGTSSYNEQFF.

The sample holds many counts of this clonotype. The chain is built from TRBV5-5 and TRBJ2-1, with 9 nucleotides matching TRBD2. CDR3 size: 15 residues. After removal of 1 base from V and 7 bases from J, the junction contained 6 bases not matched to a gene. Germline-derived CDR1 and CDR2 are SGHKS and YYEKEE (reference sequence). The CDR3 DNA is TGTGCCAGCAGCTTGAGTAGCGGGAGTAAGAATGAGCAGTTCTTC. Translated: CASSLSSGSKNEQFF.

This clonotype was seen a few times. The CDR3 spells CASGNPQETQYF. The CDR3 region has the DNA TGTGCCAGCGGTAACCCACAGGAGACCCAGTACTTC. The chain has TRBV27 and TRBJ2-5; D is ambiguous. The germline V gene encodes CDR1 MNHEY and CDR2 SMNVEV (reference sequence). The V and J ends lost 8 bases and 5 bases respectively, with 12 bases between them. The CDR3 has 12 residues.

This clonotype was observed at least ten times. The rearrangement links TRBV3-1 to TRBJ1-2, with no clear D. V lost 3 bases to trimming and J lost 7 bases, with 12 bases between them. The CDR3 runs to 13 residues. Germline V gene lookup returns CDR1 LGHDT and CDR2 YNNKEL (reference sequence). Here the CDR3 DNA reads TGTGCCAGCAGCCAGGCGGATTCGGGTGGCTACACCTTC. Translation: CASSQADSGGYTF. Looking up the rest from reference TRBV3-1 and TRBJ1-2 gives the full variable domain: DTAVSQTPKYLVTQMGNDKSIKCEQNLGHDTMYWYKQDSKKFLKIMFSYNNKELIINETVPNRFSPKSPDKAHLNLHINSLELGDSAVYFCASSQADSGGYTFGSGTRLTVV.

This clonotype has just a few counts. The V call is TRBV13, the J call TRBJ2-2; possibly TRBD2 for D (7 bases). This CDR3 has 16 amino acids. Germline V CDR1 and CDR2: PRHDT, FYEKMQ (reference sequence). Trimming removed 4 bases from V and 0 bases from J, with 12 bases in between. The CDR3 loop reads CASSSGAGANTGELFF. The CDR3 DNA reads TGTGCCAGCAGCTCGGGGGCGGGAGCGAACACCGGGGAGCTGTTTTTT.

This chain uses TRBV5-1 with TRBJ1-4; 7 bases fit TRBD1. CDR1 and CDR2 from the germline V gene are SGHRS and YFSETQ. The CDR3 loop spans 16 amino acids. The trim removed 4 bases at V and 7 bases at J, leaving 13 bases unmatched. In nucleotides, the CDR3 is TGCGCCAGCAGCGATTTCCCGACAGGGATAGGTGAAAAACTGTTTTTT. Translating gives CASSDFPTGIGEKLFF.

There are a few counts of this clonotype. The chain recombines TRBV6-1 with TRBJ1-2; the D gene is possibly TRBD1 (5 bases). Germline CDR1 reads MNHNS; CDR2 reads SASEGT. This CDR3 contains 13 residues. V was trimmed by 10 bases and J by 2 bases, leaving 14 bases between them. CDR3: CATVRDGNYGYTF. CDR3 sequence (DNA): TGTGCCACGGTCCGGGACGGGAACTATGGCTACACCTTC.